The entry that follows covers one T cell receptor beta chain sequence. With a J-beta primer mix and a sample-barcoded 5' primer, a second PCR ran about 6 to 11 cycles. TCRdb re-called the 5' RACE reads with MiXCR, one entry per CDR3 protein. The sample includes about 830,000 distinct CDR3 sequences, approximately 65% of them seen just once. The data originate from a study of blood T cells in healthy people across ages. This TCR came from a man in his thirties or forties in good health. Source material: blood.

The CDR3 DNA reads as TGTGCCACCAGCAGCCGGGACAGGGCGGGCAATGAGCAGTTCTTC. It translates to CATSSRDRAGNEQFF. The chain couples TRBV15 to TRBJ2-1; 9 positions match TRBD1. V lost 3 bases, J lost 6 bases, and 6 bases stayed unmatched. Germline CDR1 and CDR2: LNHNV and YYDKDF (reference sequence). CDR3 length: 15 amino acids.